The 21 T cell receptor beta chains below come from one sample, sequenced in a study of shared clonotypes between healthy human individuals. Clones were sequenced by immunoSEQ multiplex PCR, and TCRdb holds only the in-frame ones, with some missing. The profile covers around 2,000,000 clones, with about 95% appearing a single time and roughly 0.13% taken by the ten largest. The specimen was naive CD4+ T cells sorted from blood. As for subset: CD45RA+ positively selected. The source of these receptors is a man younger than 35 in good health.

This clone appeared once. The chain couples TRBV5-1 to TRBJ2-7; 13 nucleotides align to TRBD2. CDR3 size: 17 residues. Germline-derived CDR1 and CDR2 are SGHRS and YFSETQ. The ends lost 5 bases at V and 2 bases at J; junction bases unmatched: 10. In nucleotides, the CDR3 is TGCGCCAGCAGTAGGACTAGCGGGAGTCTCGGGGCCTACGAGCAGTACTTC. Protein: CASSRTSGSLGAYEQYF. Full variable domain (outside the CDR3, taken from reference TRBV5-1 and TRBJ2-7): KAGVTQTPRYLIKTRGQQVTLSCSPISGHRSVSWYQQTPGQGLQFLFEYFSETQRNKGNFPGRFSGRQFSNSRSEMNVSTLELGDSALYLCASSRTSGSLGAYEQYFGPGTRLTVT.

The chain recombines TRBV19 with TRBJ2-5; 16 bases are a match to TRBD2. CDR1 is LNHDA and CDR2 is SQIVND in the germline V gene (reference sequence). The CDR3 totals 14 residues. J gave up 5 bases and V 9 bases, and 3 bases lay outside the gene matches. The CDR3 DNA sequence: TGTGCCAGCGCGGGACTAGCGGGAGGGGAGACCCAGTACTTC. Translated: CASAGLAGGETQYF.

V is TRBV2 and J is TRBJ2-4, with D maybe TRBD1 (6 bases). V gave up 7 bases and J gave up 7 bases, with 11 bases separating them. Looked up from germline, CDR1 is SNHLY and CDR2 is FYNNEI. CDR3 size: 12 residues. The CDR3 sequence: CASKGDWNIQYF. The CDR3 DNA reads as TGTGCCAGCAAGGGGGATTGGAACATTCAGTACTTC.

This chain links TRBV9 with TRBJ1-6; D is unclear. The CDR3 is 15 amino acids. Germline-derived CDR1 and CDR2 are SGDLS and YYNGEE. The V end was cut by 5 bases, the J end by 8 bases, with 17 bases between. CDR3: CASSLNPDGDSPLHF. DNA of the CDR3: TGTGCCAGCAGTCTAAACCCGGACGGGGATTCACCCCTCCACTTT.

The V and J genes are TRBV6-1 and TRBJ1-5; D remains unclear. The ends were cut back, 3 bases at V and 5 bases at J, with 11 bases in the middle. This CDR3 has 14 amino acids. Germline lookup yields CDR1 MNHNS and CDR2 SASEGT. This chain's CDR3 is CASSDYSGYQPQHF. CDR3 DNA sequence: TGTGCCAGCAGTGATTACAGTGGGTATCAGCCCCAGCATTTT.

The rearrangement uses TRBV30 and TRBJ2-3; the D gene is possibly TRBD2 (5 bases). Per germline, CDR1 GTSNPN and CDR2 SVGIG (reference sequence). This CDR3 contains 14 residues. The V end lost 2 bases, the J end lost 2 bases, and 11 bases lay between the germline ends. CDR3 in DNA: TGTGCCTGGAGTTCGGACTTTCTCACAGATACGCAGTATTTT. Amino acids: CAWSSDFLTDTQYF.

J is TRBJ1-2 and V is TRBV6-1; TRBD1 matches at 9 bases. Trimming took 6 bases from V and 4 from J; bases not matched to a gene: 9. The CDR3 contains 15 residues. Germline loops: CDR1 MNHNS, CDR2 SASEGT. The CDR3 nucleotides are TGTGCCAGCAGGGTAGACAGGGGGACCTCCTATGGCTACACCTTC. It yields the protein CASRVDRGTSYGYTF.

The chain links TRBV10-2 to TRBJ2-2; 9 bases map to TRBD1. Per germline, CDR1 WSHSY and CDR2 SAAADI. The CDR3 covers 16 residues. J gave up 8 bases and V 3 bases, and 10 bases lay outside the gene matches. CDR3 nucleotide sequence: TGCGCCAGCAGTGATCCCTCGGGACAGGGCTGGGGGGAGCTGTTTTTT. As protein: CASSDPSGQGWGELFF.

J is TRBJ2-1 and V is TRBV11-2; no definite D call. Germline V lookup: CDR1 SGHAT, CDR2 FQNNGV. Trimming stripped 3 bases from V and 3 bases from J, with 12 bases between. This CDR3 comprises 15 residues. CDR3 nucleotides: TGTGCCAGCAGCTTTATCACCAACGACTACAATGAGCAGTTCTTC. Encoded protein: CASSFITNDYNEQFF.

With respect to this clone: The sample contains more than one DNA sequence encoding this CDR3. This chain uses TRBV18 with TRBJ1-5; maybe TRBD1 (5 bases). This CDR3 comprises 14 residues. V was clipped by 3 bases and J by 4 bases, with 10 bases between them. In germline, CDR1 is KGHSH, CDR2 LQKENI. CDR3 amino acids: CASSPGPGNQPQHF. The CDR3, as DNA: TGTGCCAGCTCACCCGGCCCAGGGAATCAGCCCCAGCATTTT.

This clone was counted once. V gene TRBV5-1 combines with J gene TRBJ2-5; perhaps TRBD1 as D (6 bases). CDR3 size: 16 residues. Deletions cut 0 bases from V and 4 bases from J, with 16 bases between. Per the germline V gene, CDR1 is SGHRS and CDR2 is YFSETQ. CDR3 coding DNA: TGCGCCAGCAGCTTGGAGGGTCAGGGCAGGGGAGAGACCCAGTACTTC. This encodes CASSLEGQGRGETQYF.

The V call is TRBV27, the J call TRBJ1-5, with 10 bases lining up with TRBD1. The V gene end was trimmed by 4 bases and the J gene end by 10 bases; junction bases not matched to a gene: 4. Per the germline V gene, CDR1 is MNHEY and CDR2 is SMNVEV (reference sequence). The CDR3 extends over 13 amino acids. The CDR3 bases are TGTGCCAGCAGTTGGGACAGGGGCCGCCCCCAGCATTTT. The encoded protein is CASSWDRGRPQHF.

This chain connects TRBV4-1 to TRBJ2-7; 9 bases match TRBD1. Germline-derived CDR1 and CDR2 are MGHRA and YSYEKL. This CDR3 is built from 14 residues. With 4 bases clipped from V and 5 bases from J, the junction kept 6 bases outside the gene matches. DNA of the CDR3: TGCGCCAGCAGCCTCCGGACAGGGGAAAACGAGCAGTACTTC. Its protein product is CASSLRTGENEQYF.

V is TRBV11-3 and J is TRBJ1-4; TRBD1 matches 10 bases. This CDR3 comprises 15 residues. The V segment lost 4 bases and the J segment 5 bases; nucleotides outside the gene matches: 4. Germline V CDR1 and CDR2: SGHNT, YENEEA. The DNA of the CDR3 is TGTGCCAGCAGCTCACCGGGACAGGGGAATGAAAAACTGTTTTTT. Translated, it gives CASSSPGQGNEKLFF. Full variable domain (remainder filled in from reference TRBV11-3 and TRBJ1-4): EAGVVQSPRYKIIEKKQPVAFWCNPISGHNTLYWYLQNLGQGPELLIRYENEEAVDDSQLPKDRFSAERLKGVDSTLKIQPAELGDSAVYLCASSSPGQGNEKLFFGSGTQLSVL.

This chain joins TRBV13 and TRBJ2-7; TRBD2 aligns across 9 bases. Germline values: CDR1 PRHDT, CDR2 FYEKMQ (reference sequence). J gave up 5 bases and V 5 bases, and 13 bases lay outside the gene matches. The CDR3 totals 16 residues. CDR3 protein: CASSRIPGLAIHEQYF. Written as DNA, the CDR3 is TGTGCCAGCAGCCGAATCCCGGGACTAGCAATCCACGAGCAGTACTTC.

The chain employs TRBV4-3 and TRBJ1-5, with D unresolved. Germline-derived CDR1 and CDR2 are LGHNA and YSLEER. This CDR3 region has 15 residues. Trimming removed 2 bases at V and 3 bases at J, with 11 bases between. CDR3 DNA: TGCGCCAGCAGCCAAAGGGTCGGGGACAATCAGCCCCAGCATTTT. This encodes CASSQRVGDNQPQHF.

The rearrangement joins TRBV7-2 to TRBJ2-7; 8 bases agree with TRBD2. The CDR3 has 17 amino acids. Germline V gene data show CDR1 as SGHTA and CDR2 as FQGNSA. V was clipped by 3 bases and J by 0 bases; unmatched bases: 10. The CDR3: CASSLASGSPLSYEQYF. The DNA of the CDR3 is TGTGCCAGCAGCTTGGCTAGCGGGTCCCCCCTCTCCTACGAGCAGTACTTC. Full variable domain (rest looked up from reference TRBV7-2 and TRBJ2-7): GAGVSQSPSNKVTEKGKDVELRCDPISGHTALYWYRQSLGQGLEFLIYFQGNSAPDKSGLPSDRFSAERTGGSVSTLTIQRTQQEDSAVYLCASSLASGSPLSYEQYFGPGTRLTVT.

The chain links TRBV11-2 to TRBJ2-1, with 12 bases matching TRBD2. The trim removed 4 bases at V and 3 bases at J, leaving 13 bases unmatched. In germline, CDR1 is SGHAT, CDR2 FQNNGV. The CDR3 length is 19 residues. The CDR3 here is CASSSPGLAGGPIYNEQFF. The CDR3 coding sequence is TGTGCCAGCAGCTCTCCCGGGCTAGCGGGAGGGCCAATCTACAATGAGCAGTTCTTC. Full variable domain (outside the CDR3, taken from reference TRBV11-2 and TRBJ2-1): EAGVAQSPRYKIIEKRQSVAFWCNPISGHATLYWYQQILGQGPKLLIQFQNNGVVDDSQLPKDRFSAERLKGVDSTLKIQPAKLEDSAVYLCASSSPGLAGGPIYNEQFFGPGTRLTVL.

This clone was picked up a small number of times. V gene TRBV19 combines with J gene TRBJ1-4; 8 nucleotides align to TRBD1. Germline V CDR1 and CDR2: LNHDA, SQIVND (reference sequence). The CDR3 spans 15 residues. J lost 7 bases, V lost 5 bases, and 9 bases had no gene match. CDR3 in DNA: TGTGCCAGTAGTCTAAGACAGGGGAGGAGTGAAAAACTGTTTTTT. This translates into CASSLRQGRSEKLFF.

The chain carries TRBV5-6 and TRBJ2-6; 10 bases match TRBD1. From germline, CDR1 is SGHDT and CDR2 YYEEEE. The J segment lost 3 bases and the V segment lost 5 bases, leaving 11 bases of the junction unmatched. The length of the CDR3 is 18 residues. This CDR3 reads CASRTRDRGLYGANVLTF. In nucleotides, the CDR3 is TGTGCCAGCAGGACCCGGGACAGGGGCTTGTATGGGGCCAACGTCCTGACTTTC.

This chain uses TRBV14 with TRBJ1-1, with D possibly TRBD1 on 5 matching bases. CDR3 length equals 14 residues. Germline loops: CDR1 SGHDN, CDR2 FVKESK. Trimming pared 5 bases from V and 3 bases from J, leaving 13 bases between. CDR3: CASSEGRRYTEAFF. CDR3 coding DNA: TGTGCCAGCAGCGAGGGGAGGCGGTACACTGAAGCTTTCTTT.